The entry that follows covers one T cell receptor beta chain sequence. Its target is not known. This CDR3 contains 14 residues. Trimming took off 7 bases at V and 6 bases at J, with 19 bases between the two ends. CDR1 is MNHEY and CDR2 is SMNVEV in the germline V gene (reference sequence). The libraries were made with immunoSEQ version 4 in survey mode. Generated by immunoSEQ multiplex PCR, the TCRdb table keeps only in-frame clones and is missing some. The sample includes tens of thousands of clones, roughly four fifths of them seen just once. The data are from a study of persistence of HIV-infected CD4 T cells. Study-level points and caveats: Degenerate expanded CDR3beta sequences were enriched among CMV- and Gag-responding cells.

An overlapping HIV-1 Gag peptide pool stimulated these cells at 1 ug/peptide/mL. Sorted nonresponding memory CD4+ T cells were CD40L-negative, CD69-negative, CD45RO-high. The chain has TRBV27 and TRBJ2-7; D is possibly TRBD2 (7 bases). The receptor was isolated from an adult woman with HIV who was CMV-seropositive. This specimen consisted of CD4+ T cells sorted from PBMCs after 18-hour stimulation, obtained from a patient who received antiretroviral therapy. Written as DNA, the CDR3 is TGTGCCAGCACCCCCTGGGGGGGGCGCGGCGAGCAGTACTTC. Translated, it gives CASTPWGGRGEQYF.